This T cell receptor beta chain was sequenced during a study of blood T cell repertoires in COVID-19. Overall study context: COVID-19 samples collected from the United States, Italy and Spain covered acute and convalescent phases.

Germline values: CDR1 MNHEY, CDR2 SVGAGI. The CDR3 is 15 amino acids. V lost 5 bases and J 0 bases, leaving 12 bases between the germline ends. Participant reports of clinical history set cohort assignment. Sequencing used immunoSEQ multiplex PCR; TCRdb keeps in-frame clones, though not all of them. The sample has hundreds of thousands of clones; roughly 86% are singletons. The sequencing input was PBMCs or T cells enriched from blood (not recorded which). This clonotype was obtained from a man aged 35 to 55 in a cohort exposed to, infected with or recovered from COVID-19 (not recorded which). This sequence joins TRBV6-5 and TRBJ2-3; D is possibly TRBD1 (6 bases). For the CDR3, the DNA is TGTGCCAGCAGTAACAGGGTTGGGAGCACAGATACGCAGTATTTT. Amino acids: CASSNRVGSTDTQYF.